This entry concerns a single T cell receptor beta chain. Generated by immunoSEQ multiplex PCR, the TCRdb table keeps only in-frame clones and is missing some. The sample carries millions of clones, about 92% recorded once. This sample is drawn from a study of shared clonotypes between healthy human individuals. CDR3 length equals 14 residues. Germline CDR1 reads ENHRY; CDR2 reads SYGVKD. V lost 10 bases and J lost 1, with 16 bases in between. The chain couples TRBV10-3 to TRBJ1-1; weak D call: TRBD1 (5 bases). The clonotype originates from a man aged 18 to 30 in good health. Sequenced: naive CD4+ T cells sorted from blood. The sample's subset: CD45RA+ positively selected. The CDR3 DNA reads as TGTGCCACCGAGGACGGGGGGAGGAACACTGAAGCTTTCTTT. This encodes CATEDGGRNTEAFF.